These 26 T cell receptor beta chains share one sample of origin, sequenced in a study of preoperative IRX-2 immunotherapy in early breast cancer. Specified treatment: preoperative locoregional IRX-2 cytokine immunotherapy. Profiled with immunoSEQ multiplex PCR; TCRdb holds only in-frame clones, not every one. The profile shows 30,000 to 45,000 clones, roughly four fifths of them singletons. The source was lymph node tissue, collected after IRX-2 immunotherapy. The receptor set was obtained from a human donor with breast cancer.

V and J are TRBV19 and TRBJ1-4; TRBD1 aligns across 8 bases. Germline V gene sequence: CDR1 LNHDA, CDR2 SQIVND (reference sequence). The CDR3 runs 18 residues. The ends lost 1 base at V and 3 bases at J; junction bases unmatched: 10. The CDR3 reads CASSIAYQGARANEKLFF. The CDR3 nucleotides read TGTGCCAGTAGTATAGCGTACCAGGGGGCGCGTGCTAATGAAAAACTGTTTTTT.

The CDR3 region is CASSLLAGGYNEQFF. CDR3 sequence (DNA): TGCGCCAGCAGCTTACTAGCGGGGGGGTACAATGAGCAGTTCTTC. The chain links TRBV5-1 to TRBJ2-1, with TRBD2 matching over 13 bases. Germline V gene sequence: CDR1 SGHRS, CDR2 YFSETQ. The CDR3 consists of 15 residues. V shed 2 bases and J 4 bases; nucleotides not matched to a gene: 0.

The rearrangement joins TRBV7-6 to TRBJ1-1, with 9 positions matching TRBD1. Germline-derived CDR1 and CDR2 are SGHVS and FNYEAQ. V dropped 7 bases and J dropped 3; count of bases not matched to a gene: 9. The CDR3 sequence is 15 residues long. The CDR3, as DNA: TGTGCCAGCACGACGAGGGACAGGGCGGACACTGAAGCTTTCTTT. This codes for CASTTRDRADTEAFF.

The chain joins TRBV28 to TRBJ1-2; D is possibly TRBD1 (5 bases). Trimming stripped 5 bases from V and 7 bases from J, with 11 bases between. This CDR3 spans 12 amino acids. Germline loops: CDR1 MDHEN, CDR2 SYDVKM. For the CDR3, the DNA is TGTGCCAGCAGTAGTACAGGTCCTGGCTACACCTTC. Translating gives CASSSTGPGYTF.

The V and J genes are TRBV6-8 and TRBJ1-1; the match to TRBD1 covers 8 bases. Trimming at V came to 5 bases and at J to 5 bases, leaving 16 bases not matched to a gene. CDR3 length equals 17 residues. The germline V gene has CDR1 MNHGY and CDR2 SAAAGT. The CDR3 loop is CASSRGQGGARLTEAFF. The CDR3, as DNA: TGTGCCAGCAGTCGTGGACAGGGTGGGGCGAGACTTACTGAAGCTTTCTTT.

This clone was seen a single time. The DNA of the CDR3 is TGTGCCAGCAGTGGAGAAAGCTCCTATAATTCACCCCTCCACTTT. It specifies CASSGESSYNSPLHF. The V call is TRBV6-8, the J call TRBJ1-6; D remains unclear. Germline CDR1 is MNHGY and CDR2 is SAAAGT. Trimming shortened V by 5 bases and J by 0 bases, and 8 bases separated the two germline ends. The CDR3 contains 15 residues.

The chain has TRBV28 and TRBJ1-2; D not resolved. Trimming stripped 5 bases from V and 4 bases from J, with 17 bases between. The CDR3 is 15 residues long. In germline, CDR1 is MDHEN, CDR2 SYDVKM. Here the CDR3 DNA reads TGTGCCAGCAGTCGACCGGGAAGTTATACCTATGGCTACACCTTC. The encoded protein is CASSRPGSYTYGYTF.

The V and J genes are TRBV6-8 and TRBJ1-5, with D unclear. Deletions cut 7 bases from V and 3 bases from J, with 13 bases between. The length of the CDR3 is 14 residues. Germline V gene sequence: CDR1 MNHGY, CDR2 SAAAGT. Here the CDR3 reads CASNPPGDNQPQHF. In DNA form, the CDR3 reads TGTGCCAGCAACCCCCCCGGGGACAATCAGCCCCAGCATTTT.

The chain employs TRBV28 and TRBJ1-1; 10 bases align to TRBD1. The junction had 4 bases not matched to a gene; V was cut back by 5 bases and J by 1 base. The CDR3 length is 15 residues. CDR1 MDHEN and CDR2 SYDVKM come from the germline V gene. The CDR3 DNA reads as TGTGCCAGCAGTCGACAGGGGGCCGCGAACACTGAAGCTTTCTTT. It specifies CASSRQGAANTEAFF.

The rearrangement uses TRBV19 and TRBJ1-1; 8 bases match TRBD1. CDR1 is LNHDA and CDR2 is SQIVND in the germline V gene (reference sequence). The V and J ends lost 8 bases and 0 bases, in that order; junction bases with no gene match: 14. The CDR3 is made up of 17 amino acids. The chain's CDR3 is CASGRGQEVGMNTEAFF. The DNA of the CDR3 is TGTGCCAGTGGCAGGGGGCAAGAGGTCGGGATGAACACTGAAGCTTTCTTT.

The chain has TRBV7-7 and TRBJ2-7; tentatively, D is TRBD2 (5 bases). The ends were cut back, 0 bases at V and 5 bases at J, with 11 bases in the middle. CDR1 is SSHAT and CDR2 is FNYEAQ in the germline V gene (reference sequence). CDR3 length: 14 amino acids. The CDR3 region is CASSLAGVGHEQYF. The CDR3 DNA sequence: TGTGCCAGCAGCTTAGCCGGGGTCGGCCACGAGCAGTACTTC.

V is TRBV6-8 and J is TRBJ1-5; D unresolved. The CDR3 length is 14 residues. The V end was cut by 2 bases, the J end by 3 bases, with 8 bases between. Germline CDR1 MNHGY, CDR2 SAAAGT. DNA for the CDR3: TGTGCCAGCAGTTACGAGGTCCTCAATCAGCCCCAGCATTTT. It specifies CASSYEVLNQPQHF.

The CDR3 loop is CASSLDKGIDEKLFF. The CDR3 DNA reads TGTGCCAGCAGCTTGGATAAGGGGATTGATGAAAAACTGTTTTTT. The chain links TRBV7-1 to TRBJ1-4, with a weak D call TRBD1 (5 bases). TRBV7-1 carries the ORF label, with uncertain function. The V end was cut by 4 bases, the J end by 6 bases, with 15 bases between. There are 15 residues in the CDR3.

This rearrangement joins TRBV7-6 to TRBJ1-4; D remains unclear. The germline CDR1 and CDR2 sequences are SGHVS and FNYEAQ. This CDR3 comprises 15 residues. With 4 bases removed from V and 3 bases from J, the gap between germline ends came to 12 bases. DNA for the CDR3: TGTGCCAGCAGCTCCCCGGGGAGGGCTAATGAAAAACTGTTTTTT. Translation gives CASSSPGRANEKLFF.

This clone was counted a few times. The rearrangement joins TRBV6-8 to TRBJ1-4; tentative D call: TRBD1 (5 bases). The CDR3 is 14 amino acids. Germline V CDR1 and CDR2: MNHGY, SAAAGT. V was trimmed by 5 bases and J by 7 bases, leaving 14 bases between them. The CDR3 here is CASSALGDSEKLFF. The CDR3 DNA reads as TGTGCCAGCAGTGCATTAGGGGATTCTGAAAAACTGTTTTTT.

A few counts support this clone. The chain uses TRBV30 and TRBJ2-2; D is uncertain. V gave up 4 bases and J gave up 6 bases, with 12 bases separating them. CDR1 is GTSNPN and CDR2 is SVGIG in the germline V gene (reference sequence). CDR3 length: 13 residues. The CDR3: CAWIPRSAGELFF. In DNA form, the CDR3 reads TGTGCCTGGATCCCCCGATCCGCCGGGGAGCTGTTTTTT.

The V call is TRBV6-8, the J call TRBJ1-1, with D possibly TRBD1 on 5 matching bases. This CDR3 comprises 16 residues. V lost 0 bases, J lost 1 base, and 12 bases lay in between. Germline values: CDR1 MNHGY, CDR2 SAAAGT. CDR3 in amino acids: CASSYSTGRANTEAFF. For the CDR3, the DNA is TGTGCCAGCAGTTACTCCACGGGGCGCGCGAACACTGAAGCTTTCTTT.

The genes are TRBV18 and TRBJ1-2; 7 bases fit TRBD1. CDR1 and CDR2 (germline): KGHSH, LQKENI. V was pared by 3 bases and J by 4 bases, with 8 bases of the junction left unmatched. The CDR3 sequence is 15 residues long. CDR3 sequence reads: CASSPRKQGIYGYTF. Here the CDR3 DNA reads TGTGCCAGCTCACCGAGAAAACAGGGGATCTATGGCTACACCTTC.

The chain combines TRBV11-3 with TRBJ2-1; TRBD1 aligns across 8 bases. Germline-derived CDR1 and CDR2 are SGHNT and YENEEA. V lost 5 bases, J lost 2 bases, and 5 bases stayed unmatched. The CDR3 is made up of 15 amino acids. This CDR3 reads CASSSRDRPYNEQFF. DNA for the CDR3: TGTGCCAGCAGCAGCCGGGACAGGCCCTACAATGAGCAGTTCTTC.

The chain carries TRBV19 and TRBJ2-2; 9 positions agree with TRBD2. The CDR3 sequence is 18 residues long. In germline, CDR1 is LNHDA, CDR2 SQIVND (reference sequence). Unmatched junction bases numbered 15, after V lost 5 bases and J lost 5 bases. This chain's CDR3 is CASSDPSRRGGGTGELFF. CDR3 DNA sequence: TGTGCCAGTAGTGATCCCTCCCGGCGGGGGGGCGGTACCGGGGAGCTGTTTTTT.

The chain couples TRBV28 to TRBJ1-5; D may be TRBD1 (6 bases). Germline assignment: CDR1 MDHEN and CDR2 SYDVKM. This CDR3 has 15 amino acids. The V and J ends lost 3 bases and 3 bases respectively, with 12 bases between them. CDR3 amino acids: CASSLRRGFNQPQHF. As DNA, the CDR3 is TGTGCCAGCAGTTTGCGCAGGGGATTCAATCAGCCCCAGCATTTT.

This chain connects TRBV11-3 to TRBJ2-7; 10 positions agree with TRBD1. V trimming: 5 bases; J trimming: 1 base; junction bases outside the gene matches: 11. This CDR3 has 17 residues. CDR1 and CDR2 from the germline V gene are SGHNT and YENEEA. The chain's CDR3 is CASSQGTGVTYSYEQYF. In DNA, the CDR3 is TGTGCCAGCAGCCAAGGGACAGGGGTCACATATTCCTACGAGCAGTACTTC.

This clone came up once. V is TRBV6-7 and J is TRBJ1-2; unclear D gene. TRBV6-7 is an ORF, with its function uncertain. The length of the CDR3 is 12 residues. Trimming pared 6 bases from V and 2 bases from J, leaving 7 bases between. CDR3 in amino acids: CASRVFNYGYTF. CDR3 coding DNA: TGTGCCAGCAGGGTTTTCAACTATGGCTACACCTTC.

The chain combines TRBV29-1 with TRBJ1-2, with 8 bases matching TRBD1. The CDR3 consists of 12 residues. V trimming: 6 bases; J trimming: 7 bases; junction bases outside the gene matches: 7. Germline V gene data show CDR1 as SQVTM and CDR2 as ANQGSEA. CDR3 sequence: CSVPDRGGGYTF. Written as DNA, the CDR3 is TGCAGCGTACCCGACAGGGGAGGTGGCTACACCTTC.

This chain joins TRBV5-1 and TRBJ2-7; possible D gene TRBD2, 6 bases. Trimming shortened V by 4 bases and J by 1 base, and 15 bases separated the two germline ends. There are 15 residues in the CDR3. Germline-derived CDR1 and CDR2 are SGHRS and YFSETQ. This CDR3 is CASSVGGSLSYEQYF. CDR3 coding DNA: TGCGCCAGCAGCGTCGGGGGATCCCTTTCCTACGAGCAGTACTTC.

The chain joins TRBV5-1 to TRBJ2-7; TRBD1 is a possible D gene (6 bases). Trimming pared 0 bases from V and 0 bases from J, leaving 10 bases between. Germline CDR1 and CDR2: SGHRS and YFSETQ. The CDR3 runs 15 residues. In nucleotides, the CDR3 is TGCGCCAGCAGCTTGGCCGACAGGAGCTCCTACGAGCAGTACTTC. Translating gives CASSLADRSSYEQYF.